The next 24 T cell receptor beta chains were all read from a single sample in a study of regulatory T cells in long-lasting Graves disease. Combining iRepertoire HTBI primers with Arm-PCR of CDR3 regions, the authors built TCR beta libraries. Via MiXCR, TCRdb re-called the multiplex PCR reads, giving one row per CDR3 protein. Here the sample spans approximately 400,000 distinct CDR3 sequences, about 10% being singletons. The time point here: newly diagnosed GD, antithyroid drugs for less than 3 months. Preparation of the TCR library used RNA extracted from PBMCs. In addition, the sample was reused for a study of T cells in Graves' hyperthyroidism and ophthalmopathy.

The sequencing here drew on peripheral blood mononuclear cells (PBMCs), taken at new diagnosis, from a patient treated with antithyroid drugs. These receptors all come from a woman aged 18 to 35 with Graves disease.

This clonotype came up a few times. The chain is built from TRBV5-1 and TRBJ2-1, with D perhaps TRBD2 (5 bases). There are 16 residues in the CDR3. Trimming pared 4 bases from V and 4 bases from J, leaving 18 bases between. CDR1 SGHRS and CDR2 YFSETQ come from the germline V gene. CDR3: CASSTPGLGGYNEQFF. The DNA of the CDR3 is TGCGCCAGCAGCACCCCGGGGTTGGGTGGGTACAATGAGCAGTTCTTC.

The rearrangement uses TRBV7-9 and TRBJ2-1; 11 bases match TRBD2. CDR1 and CDR2 (germline): SEHNR, FQNEAQ (reference sequence). The CDR3 runs 17 residues. After removal of 5 bases from V and 0 bases from J, the junction contained 6 bases not matched to a gene. CDR3 sequence: CASSTLAGGSSYNEQFF. The CDR3 coding sequence is TGTGCCAGCAGCACGTTAGCGGGAGGGTCCTCCTACAATGAGCAGTTCTTC. Full variable domain (missing parts from reference TRBV7-9 and TRBJ2-1): DTGVSQNPRHKITKRGQNVTFRCDPISEHNRLYWYRQTLGQGPEFLTYFQNEAQLEKSRLLSDRFSAERPKGSFSTLEIQRTEQGDSAMYLCASSTLAGGSSYNEQFFGPGTRLTVL.

This clonotype was seen ten or more times. Sequence at one end of the junction differs from germline and may be a read error. The chain joins TRBV11-2 to TRBJ2-3; 8 nucleotides line up with TRBD2. The CDR3 totals 15 residues. CDR1 and CDR2 (germline): SGHAT, FQNNGV. The CDR3 loop is CASSFYSGGTDTQYF. CDR3 in DNA: TGTGCCAGCAGCTTCTACAGCGGGGGCACGGATACGCAGTATTTT.

The chain joins TRBV15 to TRBJ1-1; tentatively, D is TRBD1 (5 bases). Trimming shortened V by 1 base and J by 11 bases, and 14 bases separated the two germline ends. In germline, CDR1 is LNHNV, CDR2 YYDKDF (reference sequence). The CDR3 runs 13 residues. CDR3 sequence reads: CATSRAFQGIAFF. Here the CDR3 DNA reads TGTGCCACCAGCAGAGCATTTCAGGGAATTGCTTTCTTT.

In its sample, this clonotype was seen many times. This chain connects TRBV24-1 to TRBJ2-5; no clear D. V gave up 3 bases and J gave up 7 bases, with 11 bases separating them. CDR3 length: 13 amino acids. CDR1 KGHDR and CDR2 SFDVKD come from the germline V gene. The chain's CDR3 is CATSDNSPGTQYF. The CDR3 coding sequence is TGTGCCACCAGTGATAACTCACCCGGGACCCAGTACTTC.

Note on this clonotype: This may come from a read error, since a much larger clone is one base off. Likely a read error: the CDR3 ends without its conserved phenylalanine or tryptophan. The J gene is TRBJ2-1, the V gene TRBV29-1; TRBD2 matches 10 bases. The CDR3 has 13 amino acids. Germline-derived CDR1 and CDR2 are SQVTM and ANQGSEA. With V trimmed by 6 bases and J by 7 bases, 6 bases remained unmatched. This chain's CDR3 is CSVRTSGVNEQFL. Here the CDR3 DNA reads TGCAGCGTGCGGACTAGCGGAGTAAATGAGCAGTTCCTC.

This clonotype was recorded many times. This chain links TRBV7-2 with TRBJ2-3, with a possible D match to TRBD2 (5 bases). The V and J ends lost 5 bases and 3 bases respectively, with 9 bases between them. CDR1 is SGHTA, CDR2 FQGNSA, per germline. The CDR3 is made up of 13 amino acids. This CDR3 reads CASSPPGTDTQYF. DNA for the CDR3: TGTGCCAGCAGCCCCCCGGGGACAGATACGCAGTATTTT.

The chain recombines TRBV28 with TRBJ1-4; no firm D call. The germline V gene encodes CDR1 MDHEN and CDR2 SYDVKM. The V gene lost 4 bases and the J gene lost 8 bases, with 17 bases spanning the gap. This CDR3 contains 15 residues. CDR3 in amino acids: CASSSVPGFDEKLFF. DNA for the CDR3: TGTGCCAGCAGTTCCGTACCCGGGTTTGACGAAAAACTGTTTTTT.

At least ten counts were recorded for this clonotype. The V and J genes are TRBV10-3 and TRBJ1-1; TRBD1 matches at 7 bases. Per the germline V gene, CDR1 is ENHRY and CDR2 is SYGVKD. CDR3 length: 13 residues. The trim removed 7 bases at V and 5 bases at J, leaving 7 bases unmatched. This CDR3 is CAINRQGGTEAFF. CDR3 bases: TGTGCCATCAACCGACAGGGCGGAACTGAAGCTTTCTTT.

The CDR3 reads CASSQVQGALDTQYF. CDR3 nucleotides: TGTGCCAGCAGCCAAGTTCAGGGGGCTCTGGATACGCAGTATTTT. The chain recombines TRBV3-1 with TRBJ2-3; 8 nucleotides align to TRBD1. Germline V CDR1 and CDR2: LGHDT, YNNKEL (reference sequence). This CDR3 spans 15 amino acids. Germline trimming cut 1 base from V and 6 bases from J; bases unmatched to any gene: 6.

This clonotype was observed a few times. The V call is TRBV20-1, the J call TRBJ2-7; either TRBD1 or TRBD2 may supply D (6 bases each). Germline assignment: CDR1 DFQATT and CDR2 SNEGSKA (reference sequence). The CDR3 has 14 amino acids. Trimming pared 2 bases from V and 0 bases from J, leaving 11 bases between. The CDR3 sequence: CSARSGASSYEQYV. For the CDR3, the DNA is TGCAGTGCTAGATCGGGGGCAAGCTCCTACGAGCAGTACGTC.

This clonotype appeared many times. The genes are TRBV27 and TRBJ2-7; 13 positions match TRBD2. J gave up 2 bases and V 6 bases, and 13 bases lay outside the gene matches. The CDR3 is 18 amino acids. Germline V gene sequence: CDR1 MNHEY, CDR2 SMNVEV (reference sequence). CDR3 region: CASSPGTSGDRPPYEQYF. DNA for the CDR3: TGTGCCAGCAGCCCCGGGACTAGCGGGGATCGACCTCCCTACGAGCAGTACTTC.

This clonotype was counted many times. The V and J genes are TRBV18 and TRBJ2-7; 8 positions match TRBD1. This CDR3 has 15 residues. V lost 4 bases, J lost 5 bases, and 10 bases stayed unmatched. Germline CDR1 and CDR2: KGHSH and LQKENI. The CDR3 reads CASSQRTGIDDEQYF. DNA of the CDR3: TGTGCCAGCTCACAACGGACAGGGATCGATGACGAGCAGTACTTC.

Only a few counts were recorded for this clonotype. The gene calls are TRBV4-2 and TRBJ1-1, with D possibly being TRBD1 (5 bases). Germline-derived CDR1 and CDR2 are LGHNA and YNFKEQ. There are 15 residues in the CDR3. V lost 1 base and J 0 bases, leaving 9 bases between the germline ends. The CDR3 loop reads CASSQGGTLNTEAFF. Written as DNA, the CDR3 is TGTGCCAGCAGCCAAGGAGGGACCCTGAACACTGAAGCTTTCTTT.

This clonotype was recorded at least ten times. This sequence joins TRBV12-3 or TRBV12-4 and TRBJ1-2, with TRBD1 as a possible D gene (5 bases). This CDR3 region has 12 residues. The V end was cut by 3 bases, the J end by 7 bases, with 9 bases between. The CDR3 sequence is CASSLGGSGYTF. The DNA of the CDR3 is TGTGCCAGCAGTTTGGGGGGGAGTGGCTACACCTTC.

This clonotype was detected many times. This chain uses TRBV20-1 with TRBJ2-5; D unclear. The length of the CDR3 is 14 residues. Germline V lookup: CDR1 DFQATT, CDR2 SNEGSKA (reference sequence). Trimming removed 3 bases from V and 4 bases from J, with 15 bases in between. DNA of the CDR3: TGCAGTGCTAGCTGGGATCTTTCGGGAGAGACCCAGTACTTC. This codes for CSASWDLSGETQYF.

This clonotype was recorded many times. The genes are TRBV15 and TRBJ2-1; 9 bases are a match to TRBD2. The CDR3 length is 17 residues. Germline V gene lookup returns CDR1 LNHNV and CDR2 YYDKDF (reference sequence). The junction had 10 bases not matched to a gene; V was cut back by 1 base and J by 6 bases. CDR3 DNA sequence: TGTGCCACCAGCAGAGGACCTAGCGGGGAATTCTCCAATGAGCAGTTCTTC. Translation gives CATSRGPSGEFSNEQFF.

The chain is built from TRBV20-1 and TRBJ2-7; the D gene could be TRBD1 or TRBD2 (6 bases each). Trimming took 6 bases from V and 1 from J, leaving 13 bases between them. The CDR3 is 13 amino acids. Germline CDR1 is DFQATT and CDR2 is SNEGSKA (reference sequence). This CDR3 reads CSAGGGLSYEQYF. The CDR3 DNA follows: TGCAGTGCCGGGGGCGGCCTTTCCTACGAGCAGTACTTC.

This clonotype was seen ten or more times. V and J are TRBV27 and TRBJ2-1; TRBD2 matches at 8 bases. The CDR3 is 15 amino acids. The V and J ends lost 5 bases and 6 bases, in that order; junction bases with no gene match: 9. Germline V gene lookup returns CDR1 MNHEY and CDR2 SMNVEV (reference sequence). CDR3 sequence: CASSLREGAVNEQFF. In nucleotides, the CDR3 is TGTGCCAGCAGTCTCCGGGAGGGCGCCGTCAATGAGCAGTTCTTC.

The chain carries TRBV4-1 and TRBJ2-1; D is perhaps TRBD2 (6 bases). V was cut by 1 base and J by 6 bases, with 22 bases left in between. The CDR3 covers 18 residues. The germline V gene encodes CDR1 MGHRA and CDR2 YSYEKL. CDR3 in DNA: TGCGCCAGCAGCCAAGGTCTTTTGGAGGGAGGCCGTCCCAATGAGCAGTTCTTC. Protein product: CASSQGLLEGGRPNEQFF.

This clonotype has at least ten counts. CDR3 sequence (DNA): TGTGCCAGCAGTATATCATGGGTCGATGGCTACACCTTC. Translating it yields CASSISWVDGYTF. The chain combines TRBV6-2 or TRBV6-3 with TRBJ1-2, with D hard to call. This CDR3 is built from 13 residues. Germline-derived CDR1 and CDR2 are MNHEY and SVGEGT. V was clipped by 5 bases and J by 6 bases, with 13 bases between them.

At least ten counts were recorded for this clonotype. The chain links TRBV7-6 to TRBJ1-2; D not certain. The CDR3 spans 14 residues. CDR1 SGHVS and CDR2 FNYEAQ come from the germline V gene. Trimming pared 1 base from V and 6 bases from J, leaving 12 bases between. The chain's CDR3 is CASSLGVRSDGYTF. Here the CDR3 DNA reads TGTGCCAGCAGCTTAGGGGTTAGGTCTGATGGCTACACCTTC.

This clonotype was observed many times. The chain employs TRBV7-2 and TRBJ2-7, with D perhaps matching TRBD1 (6 bases). CDR1 and CDR2 (germline): SGHTA, FQGNSA. The CDR3 is made up of 14 amino acids. Trimming shortened V by 2 bases and J by 2 bases, and 10 bases separated the two germline ends. CDR3 sequence: CASSLMDRAYEQYF. As DNA, the CDR3 is TGTGCCAGCAGCTTAATGGACAGAGCCTACGAGCAGTACTTC.

This clonotype was recorded at least ten times. This chain uses TRBV27 with TRBJ2-7; possibly TRBD2 for D (5 bases). Germline assignment: CDR1 MNHEY and CDR2 SMNVEV (reference sequence). This CDR3 contains 13 residues. With 0 bases removed from V and 3 bases from J, the gap between germline ends came to 6 bases. The CDR3 DNA reads as TGTGCCAGCAGTTTATCTGAGGGCTACGAGCAGTACGTC. It yields the protein CASSLSEGYEQYV.